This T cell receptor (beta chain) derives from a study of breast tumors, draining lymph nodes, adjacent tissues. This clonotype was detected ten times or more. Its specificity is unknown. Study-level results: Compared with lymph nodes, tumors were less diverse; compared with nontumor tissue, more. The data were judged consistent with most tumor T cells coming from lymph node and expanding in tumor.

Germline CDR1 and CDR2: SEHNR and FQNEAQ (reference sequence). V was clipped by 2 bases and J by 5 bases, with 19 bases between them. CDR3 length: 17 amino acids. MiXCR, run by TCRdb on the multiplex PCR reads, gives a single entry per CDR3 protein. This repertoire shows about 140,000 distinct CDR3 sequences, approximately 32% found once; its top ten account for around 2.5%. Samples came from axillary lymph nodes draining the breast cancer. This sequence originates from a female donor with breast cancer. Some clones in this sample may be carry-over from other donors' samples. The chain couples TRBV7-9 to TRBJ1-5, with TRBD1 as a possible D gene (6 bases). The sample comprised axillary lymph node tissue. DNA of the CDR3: TGTGCCAGCAGCTTACTAACGGTACCAGGGGTGGATCAGCCCCAGCATTTT. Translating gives CASSLLTVPGVDQPQHF.